These 10 T cell receptor beta chains came from one sample sequenced in a study of cytomegalovirus exposure and HLA in healthy donors. The PCR ran on 60 Vbeta and 13 Jbeta primers. The assay was immunoSEQ multiplex PCR, and TCRdb's table has in-frame clones only and misses some. The sample yields 150,000 to 200,000 clones, almost 85% seen once. Sequencing input: PBMCs. Receptors originate from a boy aged 2 to 9 in good health and CMV-seronegative.

The chain couples TRBV7-2 to TRBJ2-1; TRBD2 aligns across 13 bases. The germline gives CDR1 SGHTA, CDR2 FQGNSA. The CDR3 sequence is 16 residues long. Trimming took 5 bases from V and 4 from J; bases not matched to a gene: 5. CDR3 DNA sequence: TGTGCCAGCAGCCCCCGGACTAGCGGGAGATACAATGAGCAGTTCTTC. Its protein is CASSPRTSGRYNEQFF.

The chain uses TRBV19 and TRBJ2-7, with 7 bases fitting TRBD1. The CDR3 has 13 residues. V lost 5 bases and J lost 6; bases outside the gene matches: 7. Germline-derived CDR1 and CDR2 are LNHDA and SQIVND (reference sequence). The CDR3 DNA is TGTGCCAGTAGTCCGACACAGGGGATCGAGCAGTACTTC. Its translation is CASSPTQGIEQYF.

J is TRBJ2-2 and V is TRBV28; D is perhaps TRBD1 (6 bases). TRBJ1-3 explains the end of the DNA better; the J call may be wrong. From germline, CDR1 is MDHEN and CDR2 SYDVKM. The CDR3 is 16 residues long. The chain's CDR3 is CASSPGGQSSGNTIYF. Written as DNA, the CDR3 is TGTGCCAGCAGTCCCGGTGGACAGAGCTCTGGAAACACCATATATTTT.

The chain joins TRBV6-5 to TRBJ2-7; a weak D match, TRBD1 (6 bases). Germline CDR1 and CDR2: MNHEY and SVGAGI. The ends were cut back, 2 bases at V and 0 bases at J, with 8 bases in the middle. This CDR3 is 14 amino acids long. The CDR3 region is CASSYGQTSYEQYF. Here the CDR3 DNA reads TGTGCCAGCAGTTACGGACAGACCTCCTACGAGCAGTACTTC.

The rearrangement joins TRBV6-5 to TRBJ1-1, with D perhaps matching TRBD1 (5 bases). Germline assignment: CDR1 MNHEY and CDR2 SVGAGI. V was clipped by 0 bases and J by 5 bases, with 16 bases between them. The CDR3 covers 16 residues. For the CDR3, the DNA is TGTGCCAGCAGTTACTCGGTGGGCAGGGTAAATACTGAAGCTTTCTTT. Translated, it gives CASSYSVGRVNTEAFF.

The rearrangement uses TRBV6-1 and TRBJ2-2; the D gene is possibly TRBD1 (5 bases). V shed 4 bases and J shed 3 bases, with 12 bases lying between them. This CDR3 spans 15 amino acids. Germline loops: CDR1 MNHNS, CDR2 SASEGT. The CDR3 DNA is TGTGCCAGCAGTGCTCGTTCAGGGTACACCGGGGAGCTGTTTTTT. It specifies CASSARSGYTGELFF.

The V gene is TRBV12-2, the J gene TRBJ2-5; the table names TRBD2, a call not compared with the DNA. TRBV12-2 represents a pseudogene. The CDR3 loop spans 16 amino acids. Here the CDR3 DNA reads TGTGCAAGTCGCACTTGTACGGGACTAGCGGAAGAGACCCAGTACTTC. Amino acids: CASRTCTGLAEETQYF.

The chain joins TRBV5-5 to TRBJ2-7, with 13 bases aligning to TRBD2. This CDR3 has 14 amino acids. Germline V gives CDR1 SGHKS, CDR2 YYEKEE (reference sequence). The junction had 6 bases not matched to a gene; V was cut back by 8 bases and J by 4 bases. CDR3 bases: TGTGCCAGTACGACTAGCGGGAGGACGTACGAGCAGTACTTC. Its translation: CASTTSGRTYEQYF.

The V gene is TRBV27, the J gene TRBJ2-1, with TRBD1 matching 8 bases. Germline V gives CDR1 MNHEY, CDR2 SMNVEV (reference sequence). This CDR3 spans 13 amino acids. V was clipped by 7 bases and J by 7 bases; unmatched bases: 6. The CDR3 loop is CASKVTGANEQFF. Here the CDR3 DNA reads TGTGCCAGCAAGGTGACAGGGGCTAATGAGCAGTTCTTC.

This clone was detected only a few times. The chain carries TRBV19 and TRBJ1-1, with TRBD1 as a possible D gene (5 bases). The CDR3 is made up of 12 amino acids. Trimming removed 3 bases at V and 11 bases at J, with 13 bases between. Germline V lookup: CDR1 LNHDA, CDR2 SQIVND (reference sequence). CDR3 in amino acids: CASSIRGGTAFF. The CDR3 DNA follows: TGTGCCAGTAGTATTAGGGGCGGGACGGCTTTCTTT.